Below, 27 T cell receptor beta chains from the same sample are listed, as sequenced in a study of cytomegalovirus exposure and HLA in healthy donors. Sequencing was performed with immunoSEQ multiplex PCR; in TCRdb, only in-frame clones are kept and a portion is missing. The data hold 250,000 to 350,000 clones, with approximately 90% observed a single time. Sequencing was done on a sample of PBMCs. The receptor source for this set is a woman under 30 in good health and CMV-seronegative.

V and J are TRBV9 and TRBJ2-1; 7 positions match TRBD2. This CDR3 spans 17 amino acids. The V and J ends lost 3 bases and 8 bases, in that order; junction bases with no gene match: 17. Germline values: CDR1 SGDLS, CDR2 YYNGEE. In nucleotides, the CDR3 is TGTGCCAGCAGCGCTCCCCCTGGGGGACTAAGCGGCGATGAGCAGTTCTTC. It specifies CASSAPPGGLSGDEQFF.

This chain joins TRBV7-3 and TRBJ2-2, with D tentatively TRBD1 (6 bases). Trimming stripped 2 bases from V and 4 bases from J, with 8 bases between. CDR1 SGHTA and CDR2 FQGTGA come from the germline V gene. The CDR3 totals 14 residues. The CDR3 region is CASSLGQTTGELFF. Here the CDR3 DNA reads TGTGCCAGCAGCTTAGGACAGACCACCGGGGAGCTGTTTTTT.

The chain couples TRBV29-1 to TRBJ2-7; D unclear. Germline CDR1 and CDR2: SQVTM and ANQGSEA. CDR3 size: 12 residues. V dropped 4 bases and J dropped 6 bases, with 13 bases sitting between them. CDR3 loop: CSVGLLASEQYF. CDR3 coding DNA: TGCAGCGTTGGGCTGCTTGCTAGCGAGCAGTACTTC.

The rearrangement links TRBV7-2 to TRBJ2-2; D may be TRBD2 (6 bases). Between the trimmed V and J ends, which lost 1 base and 2 bases, there was a span of 17 bases. This CDR3 has 18 residues. Germline-derived CDR1 and CDR2 are SGHTA and FQGNSA. The CDR3 DNA reads as TGTGCCAGCAGCTTAGAGACCCTAGCGCGAGTAAACACCGGGGAGCTGTTTTTT. It codes for CASSLETLARVNTGELFF.

V usage is TRBV7-2 and J usage is TRBJ2-5; tentative D call: TRBD2 (6 bases). Per germline, CDR1 SGHTA and CDR2 FQGNSA. Trimming took 5 bases from V and 7 from J, leaving 20 bases between them. This CDR3 contains 15 residues. CDR3 DNA sequence: TGTGCCAGCAGCCCCCGCACTTCTAGCGCGAGGACCCAGTACTTC. Protein: CASSPRTSSARTQYF.

This clone has only a few counts. The chain has TRBV2 and TRBJ2-1; the match to TRBD2 covers 7 bases. Unmatched junction bases numbered 10, after V lost 4 bases and J lost 1 base. Looked up from germline, CDR1 is SNHLY and CDR2 is FYNNEI. The CDR3 contains 17 residues. The CDR3 here is CASSGSSGVGSYNEQFF. The CDR3 region has the DNA TGTGCCAGCAGTGGGTCAAGCGGGGTGGGATCCTACAATGAGCAGTTCTTC.

The chain recombines TRBV18 with TRBJ2-7, with TRBD2 matching over 7 bases. Germline V gene lookup returns CDR1 KGHSH and CDR2 LQKENI. This CDR3 has 15 residues. With 1 base clipped from V and 3 bases from J, the junction kept 6 bases outside the gene matches. CDR3 region: CASSPLTGGGYEQYF. The CDR3, as DNA: TGTGCCAGCTCACCACTCACGGGAGGTGGCTACGAGCAGTACTTC.

V usage is TRBV2 and J usage is TRBJ2-3; TRBD2 matches at 9 bases. The CDR3 is 15 amino acids. With 4 bases clipped from V and 2 bases from J, the junction kept 4 bases outside the gene matches. Germline V gene sequence: CDR1 SNHLY, CDR2 FYNNEI. DNA for the CDR3: TGTGCCAGCAGTGGGACTAGCGCCTACACAGATACGCAGTATTTT. It is translated as CASSGTSAYTDTQYF. The full variable domain, with the rest looked up from reference TRBV2 and TRBJ2-3, is EPEVTQTPSHQVTQMGQEVILRCVPISNHLYFYWYRQILGQKVEFLVSFYNNEISEKSEIFDDQFSVERPDGSNFTLKIRSTKLEDSAMYFCASSGTSAYTDTQYFGPGTRLTVL.

On this clone: A much larger clonotype is one base distant, so this may be a read error. J is TRBJ2-3 and V is TRBV28; 12 nucleotides match TRBD2. V trimming: 6 bases; J trimming: 0 bases; junction bases outside the gene matches: 1. The CDR3 totals 15 residues. Germline CDR1 and CDR2: MDHEN and SYDVKM. CDR3 amino acids: CASRGTSGSTDTQYF. The CDR3 nucleotides are TGTGCCAGCAGGGGGACTAGCGGGAGCACAGATACGCAGTATTTT.

Comments on this clone: Other DNA sequences within the sample encode an identical CDR3. The CDR3 is CASSLGQGSGELFF. Here the CDR3 DNA reads TGCGCCAGCAGCTTAGGACAGGGGTCCGGGGAGCTGTTTTTT. V gene TRBV5-1 combines with J gene TRBJ2-2; 9 bases are shared with TRBD1. This CDR3 has 14 amino acids. V dropped 2 bases and J dropped 6; count of bases not matched to a gene: 2. CDR1 is SGHRS and CDR2 is YFSETQ in the germline V gene.

The rearrangement links TRBV28 to TRBJ2-3, with D perhaps matching TRBD2 (5 bases). The CDR3 runs to 16 residues. Trimming took off 5 bases at V and 0 bases at J, with 15 bases between the two ends. Per germline, CDR1 MDHEN and CDR2 SYDVKM. The CDR3 DNA reads TGTGCCAGCAGTCCTACTAGTTTAGCTAGCACAGATACGCAGTATTTT. It is translated as CASSPTSLASTDTQYF.

In its sample, this clone was seen once. This rearrangement joins TRBV28 to TRBJ2-7; 10 bases fit TRBD2. The CDR3 length is 13 residues. Per germline, CDR1 MDHEN and CDR2 SYDVKM. With 6 bases clipped from V and 9 bases from J, the junction kept 8 bases outside the gene matches. In DNA form, the CDR3 reads TGTGCCAGCAGCAGAGCGGGAGGGCCTGGGCAGTACTTC. Amino acid sequence: CASSRAGGPGQYF. Full variable domain (rest looked up from reference TRBV28 and TRBJ2-7): DVKVTQSSRYLVKRTGEKVFLECVQDMDHENMFWYRQDPGLGLRLIYFSYDVKMKEKGDIPEGYSVSREKKERFSLILESASTNQTSMYLCASSRAGGPGQYFGPGTRLTVT.

The chain links TRBV7-2 to TRBJ1-5, with a weak D call TRBD1 (5 bases). With 5 bases removed from V and 3 bases from J, the gap between germline ends came to 11 bases. Germline V lookup: CDR1 SGHTA, CDR2 FQGNSA. The length of the CDR3 is 14 residues. The DNA for the CDR3 is TGTGCCAGCAGCCCCTGGGGGGACAATCAGCCCCAGCATTTT. Translation: CASSPWGDNQPQHF.

The V gene is TRBV27, the J gene TRBJ2-5; 7 positions agree with TRBD2. The germline CDR1 and CDR2 sequences are MNHEY and SMNVEV (reference sequence). This CDR3 has 12 amino acids. The V gene end was trimmed by 10 bases and the J gene end by 5 bases; junction bases not matched to a gene: 7. CDR3: CATKAGSETQYF. CDR3 bases: TGTGCCACTAAAGCGGGATCTGAGACCCAGTACTTC.

This clone was picked up one time. The chain employs TRBV7-2 and TRBJ1-1; no definite D call. This CDR3 spans 9 amino acids. Germline lookup yields CDR1 SGHTA and CDR2 FQGNSA. Deletions cut 11 bases from V and 7 bases from J, with 8 bases between. CDR3: CAVGVEAFF. CDR3 sequence (DNA): TGTGCCGTCGGGGTTGAAGCTTTCTTT.

The V and J genes are TRBV29-1 and TRBJ2-6; 8 nucleotides align to TRBD1. V lost 7 bases to trimming and J lost 0 bases; unmatched junction nucleotides: 5. CDR3 size: 15 residues. Looked up from germline, CDR1 is SQVTM and CDR2 is ANQGSEA. CDR3 coding DNA: TGCAGCGCCGAAACAGGGGGCTCTGGGGCCAACGTCCTGACTTTC. Amino acids: CSAETGGSGANVLTF.

This clone was seen just once. The V and J genes are TRBV6-6 and TRBJ2-3; D might be TRBD2 (5 bases). Germline loops: CDR1 MNHNY, CDR2 SVGAGI (reference sequence). Trimming shortened V by 0 bases and J by 10 bases, and 11 bases separated the two germline ends. This CDR3 region has 13 residues. The CDR3 loop reads CASSYSNRGSQYF. Written as DNA, the CDR3 is TGTGCCAGCAGTTACTCGAACCGGGGTTCGCAGTATTTT.

This rearrangement joins TRBV6-5 to TRBJ1-1; no clear D gene. Germline V gives CDR1 MNHEY, CDR2 SVGAGI. V lost 1 base and J lost 3, with 9 bases in between. The CDR3 totals 14 residues. This CDR3 is CASSYFGEDTEAFF. The DNA for the CDR3 is TGTGCCAGCAGTTACTTCGGGGAAGACACTGAAGCTTTCTTT.

J is TRBJ2-3 and V is TRBV5-4, with 11 bases fitting TRBD1. Germline lookup yields CDR1 SGHNT and CDR2 YYREEE (reference sequence). With 4 bases clipped from V and 2 bases from J, the junction kept 3 bases outside the gene matches. The CDR3 loop spans 15 amino acids. The CDR3 DNA is TGTGCCAGCAGCCTGGACAGGGGGCCCACAGATACGCAGTATTTT. Translating it yields CASSLDRGPTDTQYF. Full variable domain (missing parts from reference TRBV5-4 and TRBJ2-3): ETGVTQSPTHLIKTRGQQVTLRCSSQSGHNTVSWYQQALGQGPQFIFQYYREEENGRGNFPPRFSGLQFPNYSSELNVNALELDDSALYLCASSLDRGPTDTQYFGPGTRLTVL.

The V gene is TRBV28, the J gene TRBJ2-2; 7 bases agree with TRBD1. CDR1 and CDR2 (germline): MDHEN, SYDVKM. The CDR3 spans 14 residues. Germline trimming cut 6 bases from V and 6 bases from J; bases unmatched to any gene: 7. The CDR3: CASRNRGIAGELFF. The CDR3 DNA reads as TGTGCCAGCAGGAACAGGGGAATTGCCGGGGAGCTGTTTTTT. The whole variable domain, remainder taken from reference TRBV28 and TRBJ2-2, is DVKVTQSSRYLVKRTGEKVFLECVQDMDHENMFWYRQDPGLGLRLIYFSYDVKMKEKGDIPEGYSVSREKKERFSLILESASTNQTSMYLCASRNRGIAGELFFGEGSRLTVL.

J is TRBJ2-5 and V is TRBV30; D remains unclear. The CDR3 runs to 13 residues. From germline, CDR1 is GTSNPN and CDR2 SVGIG (reference sequence). V gave up 0 bases and J gave up 4 bases, with 9 bases separating them. CDR3 sequence reads: CAWSVLATETQYF. For the CDR3, the DNA is TGTGCCTGGAGTGTATTAGCCACAGAGACCCAGTACTTC.

The chain joins TRBV15 to TRBJ1-4; a possible D gene is TRBD1 (6 bases). Trimming removed 5 bases from V and 7 bases from J, with 14 bases in between. Per germline, CDR1 LNHNV and CDR2 YYDKDF (reference sequence). This CDR3 has 14 residues. CDR3 sequence (DNA): TGTGCCACCAGCCGCCAGAGGGGGGGTGAAAAACTGTTTTTT. The encoded protein is CATSRQRGGEKLFF.

The chain links TRBV18 to TRBJ1-4, with 10 nucleotides matching TRBD1. The CDR3 length is 14 residues. Germline-derived CDR1 and CDR2 are KGHSH and LQKENI. V gave up 3 bases and J gave up 8 bases; unmatched junction bases: 3. CDR3 DNA sequence: TGTGCCAGCTCACCCCGGGACAGGGGCGAAAAACTGTTTTTT. Residues: CASSPRDRGEKLFF.

The count of this clone is one. The rearrangement uses TRBV28 and TRBJ2-3, with a weak D call TRBD2 (5 bases). V was shortened by 7 bases and J by 0 bases, with 8 bases between the two germline ends. The CDR3 sequence is 13 residues long. Looked up from germline, CDR1 is MDHEN and CDR2 is SYDVKM. The CDR3 sequence: CASTGDSTDTQYF. The CDR3 DNA is TGTGCCAGCACCGGGGATAGCACAGATACGCAGTATTTT.

The chain joins TRBV27 to TRBJ2-5; possible D gene TRBD2, 7 bases. This CDR3 has 13 amino acids. The germline V gene has CDR1 MNHEY and CDR2 SMNVEV (reference sequence). Trimming took off 7 bases at V and 5 bases at J, with 14 bases between the two ends. The CDR3 DNA is TGTGCCAGCATCGGGGGGCTGGGGGAGACCCAGTACTTC. Residues: CASIGGLGETQYF.

The chain is built from TRBV7-8 and TRBJ1-4; D possibly corresponds to TRBD1 (6 bases). V lost 3 bases, J lost 7 bases, and 12 bases lay in between. The CDR3 consists of 14 residues. Per germline, CDR1 SGHVS and CDR2 FQNEAQ. In DNA form, the CDR3 reads TGTGCCAGCAGCTTCCCAGGGGAGAGTGAAAAACTGTTTTTT. As protein: CASSFPGESEKLFF.

The sample holds one count of this clone. V is TRBV5-1 and J is TRBJ2-7; weak D call: TRBD2 (5 bases). Germline V gene lookup returns CDR1 SGHRS and CDR2 YFSETQ. The CDR3 spans 13 residues. Trimming left V 4 bases short and J 1 base short, with 9 bases between. The CDR3 DNA sequence: TGCGCCAGCAGCATAACGGGGTCCTACGAGCAGTACTTC. It specifies CASSITGSYEQYF.